These T cell receptor beta chains were read from a single sample in a study of cytomegalovirus exposure and HLA in healthy donors. Generated by immunoSEQ multiplex PCR, the TCRdb table keeps only in-frame clones and is missing some. The profile shows roughly 240,000 clones, around nine tenths of them singletons. The sequenced sample was PBMCs. The receptors originated from a man aged 18 to 29 in good health and CMV-seronegative. CDR3s include the opening cysteine and the closing phenylalanine or tryptophan. D genes are given only for firm matches. Clone size is given for some rows only: seen once, a few or many times, or a class if the clone is expanded.

J gene: TRBJ2-3
V gene: TRBV27
clone size: .
D gene: TRBD2
CDR3 protein: CASSPAQAGVDTQYF
CDR3 DNA: TGTGCCAGCAGTCCCGCCCAAGCGGGAGTCGATACGCAGTATTTT

J gene: TRBJ2-7
V gene: TRBV28
clone size: .
D gene: .
CDR3 protein: CASSSPSELDFYEQYF
CDR3 DNA: TGTGCCAGCAGTTCGCCCTCTGAACTAGATTTCTACGAGCAGTACTTC

J gene: TRBJ2-2
V gene: TRBV7-2
clone size: .
D gene: TRBD2
CDR3 protein: CASSPSRSGRQGTGELFF
CDR3 DNA: TGTGCCAGCAGCCCTAGCCGTAGCGGGAGACAGGGCACCGGGGAGCTGTTTTTT

J gene: TRBJ2-7
V gene: TRBV28
clone size: .
D gene: .
CDR3 protein: CASGLRGTIYEQYF
CDR3 DNA: TGTGCCAGCGGTTTAAGGGGGACCATCTACGAGCAGTACTTC

J gene: TRBJ2-5
V gene: TRBV5-1
clone size: .
D gene: TRBD1
CDR3 protein: CASSRRAGGRQETQYF
CDR3 DNA: TGCGCCAGCAGCCGCCGCGCAGGGGGCCGGCAAGAGACCCAGTACTTC

J gene: TRBJ1-2
V gene: TRBV4-3
clone size: .
D gene: .
CDR3 protein: CASSHNREPYGYTF
CDR3 DNA: TGCGCCAGCAGCCATAACAGGGAACCCTATGGCTACACCTTC

J gene: TRBJ1-2
V gene: TRBV7-2
clone size: .
D gene: .
CDR3 protein: CASSLDGIGSYTF
CDR3 DNA: TGTGCCAGCAGCTTAGACGGGATTGGAAGCTACACCTTC

J gene: TRBJ2-2
V gene: TRBV25-1
clone size: .
D gene: .
CDR3 protein: CATQRPGDTGELFF
CDR3 DNA: TGTGCCACCCAGCGGCCGGGTGACACCGGGGAGCTGTTTTTT

J gene: TRBJ2-7
V gene: TRBV2
clone size: .
D gene: TRBD2
CDR3 protein: CASKEREDSYEQYF
CDR3 DNA: TGTGCCAGCAAGGAGCGGGAGGACTCCTACGAGCAGTACTTC

J gene: TRBJ2-1
V gene: TRBV5-4
clone size: .
D gene: .
CDR3 protein: CASSPRTALKDNEQFF
CDR3 DNA: TGTGCCAGCAGCCCCAGGACTGCGTTAAAAGACAATGAGCAGTTCTTC

J gene: TRBJ2-1
V gene: TRBV29-1
clone size: .
D gene: .
CDR3 protein: CSVEEVTVGNEQFF
CDR3 DNA: TGCAGCGTTGAAGAAGTGACAGTCGGCAATGAGCAGTTCTTC

J gene: TRBJ1-3
V gene: TRBV10-3
clone size: once
D gene: .
CDR3 protein: CAIQTSGNTIYF
CDR3 DNA: TGTGCCATACAGACCTCTGGAAACACCATATATTTT

J gene: TRBJ1-1
V gene: TRBV11-2
clone size: .
D gene: TRBD1
CDR3 protein: CASSWDSSSWAFF
CDR3 DNA: TGTGCCAGCAGCTGGGACAGTTCCTCTTGGGCTTTCTTT

J gene: TRBJ2-1
V gene: TRBV30
clone size: .
D gene: TRBD2
CDR3 protein: CAWSRKGLARNIYNEQFF
CDR3 DNA: TGTGCCTGGAGCCGAAAGGGACTAGCGCGGAACATCTACAATGAGCAGTTCTTC

J gene: TRBJ2-2
V gene: TRBV5-1
clone size: .
D gene: TRBD1
CDR3 protein: CASSLNGQGNTGELFF
CDR3 DNA: TGCGCCAGCAGCCTTAACGGACAGGGGAACACCGGGGAGCTGTTTTTT

J gene: TRBJ2-5
V gene: TRBV7-7
clone size: .
D gene: .
CDR3 protein: CASSLASGLIETQYF
CDR3 DNA: TGTGCTAGCAGCTTAGCGTCGGGTCTAATAGAGACCCAGTACTTC

J gene: TRBJ2-1
V gene: TRBV7-2
clone size: .
D gene: .
CDR3 protein: CASSYEVRNEQFF
CDR3 DNA: TGTGCCAGCAGCTATGAGGTGAGGAATGAGCAGTTCTTC

J gene: TRBJ2-1
V gene: TRBV27
clone size: .
D gene: .
CDR3 protein: CASSTSGEFYNEQFF
CDR3 DNA: TGTGCCAGCTCCACATCTGGAGAATTCTACAATGAGCAGTTCTTC

J gene: TRBJ1-1
V gene: TRBV4-1
clone size: .
D gene: .
CDR3 protein: CASSPQRQANTEAFF
CDR3 DNA: TGCGCCAGCAGCCCTCAGAGACAGGCCAACACTGAAGCTTTCTTT

J gene: TRBJ1-1
V gene: TRBV9
clone size: few
D gene: .
CDR3 protein: CASSLETGTEAFF
CDR3 DNA: TGTGCCAGCAGCTTGGAGACGGGCACTGAAGCTTTCTTT

J gene: TRBJ1-3
V gene: TRBV29-1
clone size: .
D gene: .
CDR3 protein: CSVELGNTIYF
CDR3 DNA: TGCAGCGTTGAACTTGGAAACACCATATATTTT

J gene: TRBJ1-2
V gene: TRBV7-2
clone size: .
D gene: .
CDR3 protein: CASRGDGGNYGYTF
CDR3 DNA: TGTGCCAGCAGAGGCGACGGCGGGAACTATGGCTACACCTTC

J gene: TRBJ1-2
V gene: TRBV5-4
clone size: .
D gene: TRBD1
CDR3 protein: CASSLRDRDRGYTF
CDR3 DNA: TGTGCCAGCAGTCTCCGGGACAGGGACCGGGGCTACACCTTC

J gene: TRBJ2-6
V gene: TRBV4-3
clone size: .
D gene: .
CDR3 protein: CASSQVGASGANVLTF
CDR3 DNA: TGCGCCAGCAGCCAAGTTGGGGCCAGTGGGGCCAACGTCCTGACTTTC

J gene: TRBJ2-5
V gene: TRBV7-9
clone size: .
D gene: .
CDR3 protein: CASSIARGQETQYF
CDR3 DNA: TGTGCCAGCAGCATCGCGCGGGGTCAGGAGACCCAGTACTTC

J gene: TRBJ2-7
V gene: TRBV5-1
clone size: .
D gene: .
CDR3 protein: CASTQTQGGSYEQYF
CDR3 DNA: TGCGCCAGCACCCAAACACAGGGCGGTTCCTACGAGCAGTACTTC

J gene: TRBJ2-7
V gene: TRBV9
clone size: .
D gene: .
CDR3 protein: CASSVEQSNTYEQYF
CDR3 DNA: TGTGCCAGCAGCGTAGAACAATCGAATACCTACGAGCAGTACTTC

J gene: TRBJ2-5
V gene: TRBV4-2
clone size: few
D gene: .
CDR3 protein: CASSHVGTQETQYF
CDR3 DNA: TGTGCCAGCAGCCATGTGGGGACACAAGAGACCCAGTACTTC

J gene: TRBJ2-1
V gene: TRBV28
clone size: .
D gene: .
CDR3 protein: CASSSQGLGSSYNEQFF
CDR3 DNA: TGTGCCAGCAGTTCGCAGGGCCTAGGTAGCTCCTACAATGAGCAGTTCTTC

J gene: TRBJ1-6
V gene: TRBV9
clone size: .
D gene: .
CDR3 protein: CASSVGPQAYNSPLHF
CDR3 DNA: TGTGCCAGCAGCGTAGGTCCCCAGGCGTATAATTCACCCCTCCACTTT

J gene: TRBJ1-1
V gene: TRBV7-3
clone size: .
D gene: .
CDR3 protein: CASSLALNTEAFF
CDR3 DNA: TGTGCCAGCAGCTTGGCCTTGAACACTGAAGCTTTCTTT

J gene: TRBJ2-7
V gene: TRBV7-9
clone size: .
D gene: TRBD2
CDR3 protein: CASSFREAIYEQYF
CDR3 DNA: TGTGCCAGCAGCTTCCGGGAGGCAATTTACGAGCAGTACTTC

J gene: TRBJ2-7
V gene: TRBV2
clone size: once
D gene: TRBD2
CDR3 protein: CASTQEAGGLSEQYF
CDR3 DNA: TGTGCCAGCACTCAGGAGGCGGGGGGGCTCTCCGAGCAGTACTTC

J gene: TRBJ2-3
V gene: TRBV5-6
clone size: .
D gene: .
CDR3 protein: CASSPSLDTQYF
CDR3 DNA: TGTGCCAGCAGCCCTTCTTTGGATACGCAGTATTTT

J gene: TRBJ2-1
V gene: TRBV20-1
clone size: .
D gene: .
CDR3 protein: CSARDPRGQFF
CDR3 DNA: TGCAGTGCTAGAGACCCAAGGGGCCAGTTCTTC

J gene: TRBJ2-5
V gene: TRBV5-1
clone size: .
D gene: TRBD1
CDR3 protein: CASSLGGTGTRETQYF
CDR3 DNA: TGCGCCAGCAGCTTGGGCGGGACAGGGACGCGCGAGACCCAGTACTTC

J gene: TRBJ1-5
V gene: TRBV18
clone size: .
D gene: .
CDR3 protein: CASSPTGNQPQHF
CDR3 DNA: TGTGCCAGCTCACCAACCGGGAATCAGCCCCAGCATTTT

J gene: TRBJ2-5
V gene: TRBV10-2
clone size: .
D gene: .
CDR3 protein: CASSGEGETQYF
CDR3 DNA: TGCGCCAGCAGTGGAGAGGGAGAGACCCAGTACTTC

J gene: TRBJ1-2
V gene: TRBV9
clone size: .
D gene: TRBD1
CDR3 protein: CASRFRQGADGYTF
CDR3 DNA: TGTGCCAGCAGATTCCGACAGGGGGCAGATGGCTACACCTTC

J gene: TRBJ2-3
V gene: TRBV6-5
clone size: .
D gene: .
CDR3 protein: CASSSVATDTQYF
CDR3 DNA: TGTGCCAGCAGTTCGGTAGCCACAGATACGCAGTATTTT

J gene: TRBJ2-2
V gene: TRBV7-9
clone size: .
D gene: TRBD2
CDR3 protein: CASSYGGTGELFF
CDR3 DNA: TGTGCCAGCAGCTACGGGGGGACCGGGGAGCTGTTTTTT

J gene: TRBJ1-1
V gene: TRBV7-2
clone size: .
D gene: .
CDR3 protein: CASSLTASTEAFF
CDR3 DNA: TGTGCCAGCAGCTTAACAGCCTCCACTGAAGCTTTCTTT

J gene: TRBJ1-6
V gene: TRBV28
clone size: .
D gene: TRBD1
CDR3 protein: CASSSPGQGFSPLHF
CDR3 DNA: TGTGCCAGCAGTTCCCCGGGACAGGGTTTTTCACCCCTCCACTTT

J gene: TRBJ1-1
V gene: TRBV12-5
clone size: few
D gene: TRBD1
CDR3 protein: CASGLATGATEAFF
CDR3 DNA: TGTGCTAGTGGTTTGGCCACAGGGGCCACTGAAGCTTTCTTT

J gene: TRBJ1-5
V gene: TRBV2
clone size: .
D gene: .
CDR3 protein: CASSAHSNQPQHF
CDR3 DNA: TGTGCCAGCAGCGCGCATAGCAATCAGCCCCAGCATTTT

J gene: TRBJ2-7
V gene: TRBV6-1
clone size: .
D gene: TRBD1
CDR3 protein: CASSEALLQGAWEQYF
CDR3 DNA: TGTGCCAGCAGTGAAGCGCTATTACAGGGGGCTTGGGAGCAGTACTTC

J gene: TRBJ1-2
V gene: TRBV19
clone size: .
D gene: .
CDR3 protein: CASWKAGAELANYGYTF
CDR3 DNA: TGTGCCAGTTGGAAGGCGGGGGCTGAGCTAGCTAACTATGGCTACACCTTC

J gene: TRBJ2-7
V gene: TRBV27
clone size: .
D gene: .
CDR3 protein: CASSLLAGQKIYEQYF
CDR3 DNA: TGTGCCAGCAGTTTATTGGCGGGACAGAAAATCTACGAGCAGTACTTC

J gene: TRBJ2-1
V gene: TRBV29-1
clone size: .
D gene: .
CDR3 protein: CSAGGNEQFF
CDR3 DNA: TGCAGCGCCGGCGGGAATGAGCAGTTCTTC

J gene: TRBJ2-7
V gene: TRBV5-4
clone size: .
D gene: TRBD1
CDR3 protein: CASSYGQGTAEQYF
CDR3 DNA: TGTGCCAGCAGCTATGGACAGGGGACGGCCGAGCAGTACTTC

J gene: TRBJ2-2
V gene: TRBV4-1
clone size: .
D gene: TRBD1
CDR3 protein: CASSQDPRTGRGWELFF
CDR3 DNA: TGCGCCAGCAGCCAAGATCCCAGGACAGGGAGAGGCTGGGAGCTGTTTTTT

J gene: TRBJ1-5
V gene: TRBV6-6
clone size: .
D gene: .
CDR3 protein: CASSLPPGVVDQPQHF
CDR3 DNA: TGTGCCAGCAGCTTACCCCCGGGGGTCGTTGATCAGCCCCAGCATTTT

J gene: TRBJ1-1
V gene: TRBV4-3
clone size: .
D gene: .
CDR3 protein: CASSQAWAQSEAFF
CDR3 DNA: TGCGCCAGCAGCCAAGCGTGGGCCCAGAGTGAAGCTTTCTTT

J gene: TRBJ2-7
V gene: TRBV4-3
clone size: .
D gene: .
CDR3 protein: CASSQDRGQGLYEQYF
CDR3 DNA: TGCGCCAGCAGCCAAGATAGAGGACAAGGTCTCTACGAGCAGTACTTC

J gene: TRBJ2-3
V gene: TRBV11-3
clone size: .
D gene: TRBD2
CDR3 protein: CASSSGLAGVPDTQYF
CDR3 DNA: TGTGCCAGCAGCTCCGGACTAGCGGGAGTCCCGGATACGCAGTATTTT